Listed here is a single T cell receptor beta chain. Its target is not known. This CDR3 contains 16 residues. The V gene's germline CDR1 is DFQATT and CDR2 SNEGSKA (reference sequence). V trimming: 4 bases; J trimming: 4 bases; junction bases outside the gene matches: 7. This sample stems from a study of T-cell memory formation after mild COVID-19. Regarding the study as a whole: The authors left the SARS-CoV-2 specificity of second-wave clones peaking on day 37 unconfirmed.

TCRdb redid the calling of the 5' RACE reads with MiXCR, one entry per CDR3 protein. The sample has roughly 620,000 distinct CDR3 sequences, approximately 18% seen once. The clonotype comes from an adult woman who had mild COVID-19 (a few samples of this study predate the infection). Cell type and time point are not known. The material sequenced was PBMCs or a T cell subset sorted from them (not recorded which). The chain uses TRBV20-1 and TRBJ2-1; 13 bases fit TRBD2. For the CDR3, the DNA is TGCAGTGCTAACTTCCGACTAGCGGGGGGATACAATGAGCAGTTCTTC. Residues: CSANFRLAGGYNEQFF.